The present T cell receptor beta chain was sequenced within a study of blood T cell repertoires in COVID-19. Repertoires were generated with immunoSEQ multiplex PCR, while TCRdb's copy carries only in-frame clones and drops some. In the table there are fewer than 90,000 clones, around 75% of which are singletons. In its sample, this clone was seen a few times. Germline CDR1 reads SGHRS; CDR2 reads YFSETQ. The V gene lost 4 bases and the J gene lost 7 bases, with 17 bases spanning the gap. This CDR3 region has 15 residues. The chain employs TRBV5-1 and TRBJ1-4; D unclear. The sequence came from a woman aged 45-59 years with acute or convalescent COVID-19. Sequenced sample: peripheral blood. CDR3 region: CASSPGPKEGEKLFF. The DNA of the CDR3 is TGCGCCAGCAGCCCCGGACCTAAGGAGGGTGAAAAACTGTTTTTT.